These T cell receptor beta chains were read from a single sample in a study of response to subunit inactivated influenza vaccine. TCRdb redid the calling of the RT-PCR reads with MiXCR, one entry per CDR3 protein. This table holds a few hundred thousand distinct CDR3 sequences, about 7.2% found once. This specimen consisted of PBMCs from blood, obtained roughly 24 months after vaccination. The receptor set was obtained from a man aged 50 to 75 who received an inactivated influenza vaccine. CDR3s include the opening cysteine and the closing phenylalanine or tryptophan. D genes are given only for firm matches. Only some rows state a clone size, as once, few, many or a class for expanded clones.

D,V,size,J,DNA,CDR3
TRBD2,TRBV20-1,many,TRBJ2-3,TGCAGTGCTAGAGATCGACTAGCGGGAAACACAGATACGCAGTATTTT,CSARDRLAGNTDTQYF
TRBD2,TRBV20-1,NA,TRBJ2-7,TGCAGTGCTAGAGTTCTTAGCGGGGAAGACCCCTACGAGCAGTACTTC,CSARVLSGEDPYEQYF
NA,TRBV29-1,many,TRBJ1-5,TGCAGCGTTGAAGTAGCGGGAGTTGGTCAGCCCCAGCATTTT,CSVEVAGVGQPQHF
NA,TRBV29-1,few,TRBJ2-7,TGCAGCGTTGAACGACGGAAAAGCTCCTACGAGCAGTACTTC,CSVERRKSSYEQYF
NA,TRBV3-1,NA,TRBJ2-3,TGTGCCACCTGCAAGGAGGTCCATTGCACAGATACGCAGTATTTT,CATCKEVHCTDTQYF
NA,TRBV29-1,many,TRBJ1-1,TGCAGCGTTGAGTTGTTGAGGAACACTGAAGCTTTCTTT,CSVELLRNTEAFF
NA,TRBV2,NA,TRBJ1-4,TGTGCCAGCAGTTCCGACAGGGAAAAACTGTTTTTT,CASSSDREKLFF
NA,TRBV7-8,few,TRBJ1-6,TGTGCCAGCAGCTCGACACAGGGCTCTAAATCACCCCTCCACTTT,CASSSTQGSKSPLHF
NA,TRBV6-5,NA,TRBJ1-6,TGTGCCAGCAGTTTACGACGGGGGGCTAGGAATTCACCCCTCCACTTT,CASSLRRGARNSPLHF
TRBD2,TRBV20-1,NA,TRBJ2-1,TGCAGTGCTAGAGTCCTACTAGCGGGAGGGCCTAACAATGAGCAGTTCTTC,CSARVLLAGGPNNEQFF
NA,TRBV24-1,NA,TRBJ2-1,TGTGCCACCAGTAACCCGAGCGGACGCTCCTACAATGAGCAGTTCTTC,CATSNPSGRSYNEQFF
NA,TRBV15,NA,TRBJ2-1,TGTGCCACCAGCAGAGATATACCCAATGAGCAGTTCTTC,CATSRDIPNEQFF
NA,TRBV21-1,many,TRBJ2-7,TGTGCCAGCAGCAAAGGCAGCTACGAGCAGTACTTC,CASSKGSYEQYF
NA,TRBV4-3,NA,TRBJ2-2,TGCGCCAGCAGCCAAGATTACGCAGAGGAGCTGTTTTTT,CASSQDYAEELFF
NA,TRBV12-3/TRBV12-4,many,TRBJ2-5,TGTGCCAGCAGTCCCACGGGGTACCAAGAGACCCAGTACTTC,CASSPTGYQETQYF
NA,TRBV3-1,few,TRBJ2-1,TGTGCCAGCAGCCAGGGTTTATCGCCGAATAATGAGCAGTTCTTC,CASSQGLSPNNEQFF
NA,TRBV5-6,many,TRBJ2-1,TGTGCCAGCAGCTTAGTGGGAAGGGCGTTCTTC,CASSLVGRAFF
NA,TRBV9,few,TRBJ2-7,TGTGCCAGCAGCGTAGCCTCCGGACAATACTACGAGCAGTACTTC,CASSVASGQYYEQYF
TRBD2,TRBV12-3/TRBV12-4,few,TRBJ2-1,TGTGCCAGCAGTTTTCAGCCTAGCGGGAGAAATGAGCAGTTCTTC,CASSFQPSGRNEQFF
TRBD2,TRBV6-5,few,TRBJ2-1,TGTGCCAGCAGTTGGACTAGCGGGAACAATGAGCAGTTCTTC,CASSWTSGNNEQFF
TRBD2,TRBV6-5,few,TRBJ2-7,TGTGCCAGCAGTTATGGGGCGGGAGGTTCCTACGAGCAGTACTTC,CASSYGAGGSYEQYF
NA,TRBV4-1,many,TRBJ1-1,TGCGCCAGCAGCCAGAGAGGAGTGGAGGGGATAAGGAACACTGAAGCTTTCTTT,CASSQRGVEGIRNTEAFF
NA,TRBV20-1,NA,TRBJ1-5,TGCAGTGCCGATTCAGAACGGGATCAGCCCCAGCATTTT,CSADSERDQPQHF
NA,TRBV5-1,NA,TRBJ2-5,TGCGCCAGCAGCTCCGGCAGTGCAGGGGCACAAGAGACCCAGTACTTC,CASSSGSAGAQETQYF
NA,TRBV15,few,TRBJ1-1,TGTGCCACCAGTAGCCGGACGGATTATAGGGCTTTCTTT,CATSSRTDYRAFF
NA,TRBV4-3,many,TRBJ1-5,TGCGCCAGCAGCCAAGCTTTCGGGGGGGTTTTGAATCAGCCCCAGCATTTT,CASSQAFGGVLNQPQHF
NA,TRBV6-5,few,TRBJ1-5,TGTGCCAGCAGTTACTCGTTGGACGGTAGCAATCAGCCCCAGCATTTT,CASSYSLDGSNQPQHF
NA,TRBV4-1,NA,TRBJ1-2,TGCGCCAGCAGCCAAGATCCCGTGGGGACCATCTATGGCTACACCTTC,CASSQDPVGTIYGYTF
TRBD2,TRBV5-1,many,TRBJ2-1,TGCGCCAGCAGCCTCCCCGCTAGCGGGAGGGCCGGTGAGCAGTTCTTC,CASSLPASGRAGEQFF
NA,TRBV18,many,TRBJ2-3,TGTGCCAGCTCACCACCGGTGAAAAGGGTAAGCCGGCCAGATACGCAGTATTTT,CASSPPVKRVSRPDTQYF
TRBD1,TRBV6-1,few,TRBJ1-2,TGTGCCAGCAGTCCCCGGCAGGGGGCTCACTATGGCTACACCTTC,CASSPRQGAHYGYTF
NA,TRBV12-3/TRBV12-4,NA,TRBJ2-3,TGTGCCAGCACCTCCAGGGGAACAGATACGCAGTATTTT,CASTSRGTDTQYF
NA,TRBV20-1,few,TRBJ1-4,TGCAGTGCCCCTTGGGTAGCGACGGCTAATGAAAAACTGTTTTTT,CSAPWVATANEKLFF
NA,TRBV12-3/TRBV12-4,many,TRBJ1-2,TGTGCCAGCACCAGGGGAAACTATGGCTACACCTTC,CASTRGNYGYTF
TRBD2,TRBV29-1,many,TRBJ2-3,TGCAGCGTTGCTTACGGCGGGAGCGCAGATACGCAGTATTTT,CSVAYGGSADTQYF
NA,TRBV20-1,few,TRBJ2-7,TGCAGTGCTTCACGACAGCTCTACGAGCAGTACTTC,CSASRQLYEQYF
TRBD1,TRBV20-1,NA,TRBJ1-2,TGCAGTGCTGACAGGGCCGGGTATGGCTACACCTTC,CSADRAGYGYTF
TRBD2,TRBV28,NA,TRBJ2-2,TGTGCCAGCAGTTTTCAGCGGGAGAAGGGGGAGCTGTTTTTT,CASSFQREKGELFF
TRBD2,TRBV12-3/TRBV12-4,few,TRBJ2-5,TGTGCCAGCAGCCATACTAGCGGGAGGTCCCGGGGCGACCAGTACTTC,CASSHTSGRSRGDQYF
NA,TRBV7-9,NA,TRBJ2-1,TGTGCCAGCAGCTTCTGGACACAGTACAATGAGCAGTTCTTC,CASSFWTQYNEQFF
TRBD1,TRBV6-1,NA,TRBJ1-6,TGTGCCAGCAGGCCCGACAGGGCCTTCTATAATTCACCCCTCCACTTT,CASRPDRAFYNSPLHF
NA,TRBV20-1,many,TRBJ2-7,TGCAGTGCTAGTACTTACTCCTACGAGCAGTACTTC,CSASTYSYEQYF
NA,TRBV19,many,TRBJ1-5,TGTGCCAGTAAACCAGGACACCGAGGAAGGCAGCCCCAGCATTTT,CASKPGHRGRQPQHF
NA,TRBV21-1,many,TRBJ1-1,TGTGCCAGCAGCAAAGGAACGGGGCATTATCCCCAGAACACTGAAGCTTTCTTT,CASSKGTGHYPQNTEAFF
NA,TRBV3-1,many,TRBJ2-3,TGTGCCAGCAGCCAACCAGGGAAGATCACAGATACGCAGTATTTT,CASSQPGKITDTQYF
NA,TRBV7-9,few,TRBJ2-6,TGTGCCAGCAGCTTAGCCGGAGCAAGGTCGGGGGCCAACGTCCTGACTTTC,CASSLAGARSGANVLTF
NA,TRBV27,few,TRBJ2-3,TGTGCCAGCAGTTTGTTCTGGACAGAAGGGAAAGGTCTCACAGATACGCAGTATTTT,CASSLFWTEGKGLTDTQYF
NA,TRBV7-9,few,TRBJ2-1,TGTGCCAGCAGAGGGGGGGGCAATGAGCAGTTCTTC,CASRGGGNEQFF
TRBD1,TRBV30,NA,TRBJ2-2,TGTGCCTGGAGTGTAGGACAGGGCACCGGGGAGCTGTTTTTT,CAWSVGQGTGELFF
TRBD2,TRBV7-9,NA,TRBJ2-3,TGTGCCAGCAGCTTACCTAGCGGGGGCACAGATACGCAGTATTTT,CASSLPSGGTDTQYF
TRBD1,TRBV12-3/TRBV12-4,NA,TRBJ2-2,TGTGCCAGCAGGTTACAGGGGGCCTTCACCGGGGAGCTGTTTTTT,CASRLQGAFTGELFF
TRBD1,TRBV7-9,few,TRBJ1-6,TGTGCCAGCAGGACACAGGGGGATAATTCACCCCTCCACTTT,CASRTQGDNSPLHF
NA,TRBV7-9,once,TRBJ2-4,TGTGCCAGCAGCTCAGAATATGGAGATGGGGCCAAAAACATTCAGTACTTC,CASSSEYGDGAKNIQYF
NA,TRBV12-3/TRBV12-4,NA,TRBJ2-3,TGTGCCAGCAGTAGGACGTCCTCTAGCACAGATACGCAGTATTTT,CASSRTSSSTDTQYF